This record covers a single T cell receptor beta chain. The target antigen is unknown. Authors of the study amplified TCR beta CDR3 regions from RNA transcripts. HTBI primers drove first-round RT-PCR of the TCR CDR3. Via MiXCR, TCRdb re-called the multiplex PCR reads, giving one row per CDR3 protein. This sample has about 350,000 distinct CDR3 sequences, with approximately 13% found just once. Germline values: CDR1 MGHRA, CDR2 YSYEKL. Trimming cost V 1 base and J 3 bases; bases outside gene matches: 4. CDR3 length equals 16 residues. These data are taken from a study of T cells in Graves' hyperthyroidism and ophthalmopathy. Study outcomes and limitations: Within blood appeared most thyroid clonotypes that had expanded above 0.001.

Orbital computed tomography, thyroid ultrasound, serum thyroxine and TRAb, and clinical symptoms together informed the diagnoses. The gene calls are TRBV4-1 and TRBJ2-5; 11 bases map to TRBD1. The sample comprised blood. The receptor was isolated from a woman aged 30 to 39 with Graves' hyperthyroidism. CDR3: CASSQGVGQGEETQYF. The CDR3 DNA reads TGCGCCAGCAGCCAAGGCGTGGGACAGGGGGAAGAGACCCAGTACTTC.